One TCR beta chain is described in this entry. At the DNA level, this CDR3 is encoded by other sequences in the same sample as well. This specimen comes from a study of shared clonotypes between healthy human individuals. Template for every sorted-subset replicate PCR totaled 150 to 250 ng DNA, some 30,000 T cell genomes. Measured with immunoSEQ multiplex PCR; TCRdb has only the in-frame clones, and not every one. The sample consists of over a million clones, around 97% of them appearing once. Germline assignment: CDR1 SGDLS and CDR2 YYNGEE. The CDR3 has 14 amino acids. Trimming stripped 0 bases from V and 4 bases from J, with 10 bases between.

The genes are TRBV9 and TRBJ2-5; TRBD1 or TRBD2 may be the D gene (5 bases each). The source of this sequence is a man between 25 and 39 years old in good health. Sequencing was done on a sample of naive CD4+ T cells sorted from blood. The subset was: CD45RA+ positively selected. CDR3 amino acids: CASSVAGGGETQYF. CDR3 DNA: TGTGCCAGCAGCGTAGCTGGGGGTGGAGAGACCCAGTACTTC.